The clone carrying this T cell receptor beta chain was counted a single time. The data originate from a study of CD8 T cells in Susac syndrome. High-throughput TCR beta sequencing covered peripheral CD8+ and CD4+ T cells. Bulk CD8+ and CD4+ cells came from magnetic negative isolation; CD8+ TEMRA by FACS. cDNA came from around 0.54 to 1 ug RNA primed by random hexamers. By means of immunoSEQ multiplex PCR, TCR beta CDR3 spanning 54 Vbeta and 13 Jbeta underwent amplification. TCRdb re-analysed the immunoSEQ multiplex PCR reads in MiXCR, keeping a single row per CDR3 protein. The table has about 160,000 distinct CDR3 sequences, approximately 94% seen once. Trimming pared 2 bases from V and 0 bases from J, leaving 9 bases between. This CDR3 spans 15 amino acids. Per germline, CDR1 SNHLY and CDR2 FYNNEI.

Sample: CD4+ T cells from PBMCs. This rearrangement joins TRBV2 to TRBJ2-3; D remains unclear. This TCR derives from a human donor with multiple sclerosis. CDR3 nucleotides: TGTGCCAGCAGTGAATACATCGTGAGCACAGATACGCAGTATTTT. It encodes CASSEYIVSTDTQYF.